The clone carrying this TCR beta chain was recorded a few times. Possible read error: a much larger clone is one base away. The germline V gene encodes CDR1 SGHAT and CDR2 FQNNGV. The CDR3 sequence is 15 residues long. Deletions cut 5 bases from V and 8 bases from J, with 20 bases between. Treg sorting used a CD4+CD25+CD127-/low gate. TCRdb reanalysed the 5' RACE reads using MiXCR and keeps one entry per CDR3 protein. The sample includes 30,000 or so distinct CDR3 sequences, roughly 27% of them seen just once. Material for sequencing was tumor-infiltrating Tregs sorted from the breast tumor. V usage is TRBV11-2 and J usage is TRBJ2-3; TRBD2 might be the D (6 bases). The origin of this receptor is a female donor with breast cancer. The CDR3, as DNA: TGTGCCAGCAGCGGCACCGGGACTGAGGGCCTTACGCAGTATTTT. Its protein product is CASSGTGTEGLTQYF.